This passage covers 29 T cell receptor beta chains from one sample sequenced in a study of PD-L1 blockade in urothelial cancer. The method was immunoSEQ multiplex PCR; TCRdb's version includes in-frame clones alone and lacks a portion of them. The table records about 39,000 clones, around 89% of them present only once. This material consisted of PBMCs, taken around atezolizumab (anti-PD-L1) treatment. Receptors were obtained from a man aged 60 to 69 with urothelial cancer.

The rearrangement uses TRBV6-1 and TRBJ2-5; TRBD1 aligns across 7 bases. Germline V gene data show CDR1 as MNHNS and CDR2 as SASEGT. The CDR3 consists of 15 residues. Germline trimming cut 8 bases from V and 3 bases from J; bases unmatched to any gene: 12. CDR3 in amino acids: CASLRQGNSEETQYF. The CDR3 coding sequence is TGTGCCAGCCTCAGACAGGGAAATTCGGAAGAGACCCAGTACTTC.

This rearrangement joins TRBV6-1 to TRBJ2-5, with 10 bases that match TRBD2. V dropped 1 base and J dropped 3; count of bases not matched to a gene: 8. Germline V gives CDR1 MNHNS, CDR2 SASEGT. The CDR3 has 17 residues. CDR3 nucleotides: TGTGCCAGCAGTGAAGTTCTAGCGGGGGCCGAAAAAGAGACCCAGTACTTC. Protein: CASSEVLAGAEKETQYF.

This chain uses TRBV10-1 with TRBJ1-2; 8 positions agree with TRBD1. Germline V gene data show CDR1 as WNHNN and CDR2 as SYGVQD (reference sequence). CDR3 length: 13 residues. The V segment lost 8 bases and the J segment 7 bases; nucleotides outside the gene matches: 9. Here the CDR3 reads CASPRQGSSGYTF. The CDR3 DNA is TGCGCCAGCCCCCGACAGGGGTCAAGTGGCTACACCTTC.

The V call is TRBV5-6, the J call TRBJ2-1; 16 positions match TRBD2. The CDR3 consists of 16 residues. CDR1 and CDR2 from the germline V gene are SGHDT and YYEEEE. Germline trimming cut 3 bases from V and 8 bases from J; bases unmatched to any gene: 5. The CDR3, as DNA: TGTGCCAGCAGCTGGGGACTAGCGGGGGGGCCGTATGAGCAGTTCTTC. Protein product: CASSWGLAGGPYEQFF.

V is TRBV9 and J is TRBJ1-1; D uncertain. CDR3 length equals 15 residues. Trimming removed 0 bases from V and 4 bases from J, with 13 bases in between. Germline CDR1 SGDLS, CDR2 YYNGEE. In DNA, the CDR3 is TGTGCCAGCAGCGTAGATTTCGACAAGAGCACTGAAGCTTTCTTT. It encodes CASSVDFDKSTEAFF.

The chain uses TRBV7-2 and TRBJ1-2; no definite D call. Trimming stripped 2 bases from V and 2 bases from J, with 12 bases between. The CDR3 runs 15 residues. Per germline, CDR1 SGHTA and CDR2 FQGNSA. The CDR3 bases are TGTGCCAGCAGCTTATTGCAGGCTAACAACTATGGCTACACCTTC. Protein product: CASSLLQANNYGYTF.

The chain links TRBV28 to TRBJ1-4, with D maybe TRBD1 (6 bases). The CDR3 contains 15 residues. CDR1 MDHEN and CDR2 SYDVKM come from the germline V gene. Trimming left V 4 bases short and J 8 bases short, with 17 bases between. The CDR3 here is CASSSPQGLQEKLFF. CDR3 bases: TGTGCCAGCAGTTCACCTCAGGGGTTACAAGAAAAACTGTTTTTT.

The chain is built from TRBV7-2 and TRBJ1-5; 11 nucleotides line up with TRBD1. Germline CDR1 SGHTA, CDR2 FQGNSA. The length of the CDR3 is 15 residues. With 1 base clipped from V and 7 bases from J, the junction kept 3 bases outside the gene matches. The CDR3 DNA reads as TGTGCCAGCAGCTTAGACGGGACAGGGGGACAGCCCCAGCATTTT. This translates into CASSLDGTGGQPQHF.

The CDR3 region is CASSYLGGGNYGYTF. CDR3 DNA: TGTGCCAGCAGTTACTTGGGCGGGGGCAATTATGGCTACACCTTC. V is TRBV6-5 and J is TRBJ1-2, with a tentative D call TRBD1 (6 bases). The germline V and J ends were trimmed by 1 base and 5 bases, with 14 bases remaining between them. The length of the CDR3 is 15 residues. Germline CDR1 reads MNHEY; CDR2 reads SVGAGI.

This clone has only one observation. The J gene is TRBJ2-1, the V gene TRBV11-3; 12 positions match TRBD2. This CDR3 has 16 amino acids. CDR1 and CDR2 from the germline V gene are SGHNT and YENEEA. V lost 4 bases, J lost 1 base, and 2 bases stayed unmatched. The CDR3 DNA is TGTGCCAGCAGCTCTGGACTAGCGGGATCCTACAATGAGCAGTTCTTC. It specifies CASSSGLAGSYNEQFF.

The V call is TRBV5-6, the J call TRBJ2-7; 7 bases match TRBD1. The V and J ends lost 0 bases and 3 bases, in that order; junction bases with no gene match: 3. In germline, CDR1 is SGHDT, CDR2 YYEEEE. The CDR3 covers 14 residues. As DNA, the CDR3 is TGTGCCAGCAGCTTGGTGACAGGGAGCTACGAGCAGTACTTC. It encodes CASSLVTGSYEQYF.

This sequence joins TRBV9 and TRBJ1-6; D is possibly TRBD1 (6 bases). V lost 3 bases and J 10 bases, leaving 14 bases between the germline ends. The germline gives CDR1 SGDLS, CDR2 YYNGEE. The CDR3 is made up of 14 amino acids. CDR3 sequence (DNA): TGTGCCAGCAGCGGGACAGTCCTGGGGTCACCCCTCCACTTT. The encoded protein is CASSGTVLGSPLHF.

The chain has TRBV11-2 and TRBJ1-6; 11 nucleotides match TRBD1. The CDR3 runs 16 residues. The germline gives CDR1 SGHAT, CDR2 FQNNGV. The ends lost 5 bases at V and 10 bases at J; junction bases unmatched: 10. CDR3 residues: CASSAPRDRGFSPLHF. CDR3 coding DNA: TGTGCCAGCAGCGCCCCCCGGGACAGGGGGTTCTCACCCCTCCACTTT.

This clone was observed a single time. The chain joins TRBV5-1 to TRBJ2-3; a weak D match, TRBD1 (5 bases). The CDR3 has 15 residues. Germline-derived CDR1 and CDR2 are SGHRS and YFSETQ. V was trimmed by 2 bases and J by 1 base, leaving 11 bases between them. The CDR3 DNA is TGCGCCAGCAGCTTCCAGGGTGTCGGCACAGATACGCAGTATTTT. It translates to CASSFQGVGTDTQYF.

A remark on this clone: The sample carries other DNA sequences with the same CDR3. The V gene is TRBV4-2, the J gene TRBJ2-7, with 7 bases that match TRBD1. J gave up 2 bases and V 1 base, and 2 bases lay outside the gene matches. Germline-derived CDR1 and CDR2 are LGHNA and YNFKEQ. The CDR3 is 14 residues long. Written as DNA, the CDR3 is TGTGCCAGCAGCCAAGGACAGGGAGCCTACGAGCAGTACTTC. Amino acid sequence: CASSQGQGAYEQYF.

The CDR3 DNA sequence: TGTGCCAGCTCACCATACCGGGACAGCCTTACCTACGAGCAGTACTTC. This sequence encodes CASSPYRDSLTYEQYF. This sequence joins TRBV18 and TRBJ2-7; TRBD1 aligns across 7 bases. Germline V lookup: CDR1 KGHSH, CDR2 LQKENI. The V segment lost 2 bases and the J segment 2 bases; nucleotides outside the gene matches: 9. This CDR3 is 16 amino acids long.

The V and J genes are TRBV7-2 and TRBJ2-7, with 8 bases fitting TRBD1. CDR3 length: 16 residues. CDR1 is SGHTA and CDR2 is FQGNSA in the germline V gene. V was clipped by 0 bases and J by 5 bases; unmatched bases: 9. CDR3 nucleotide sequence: TGTGCCAGCAGCTTAGCATCAGGGGGCGGATGGAACGAGCAGTACTTC. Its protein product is CASSLASGGGWNEQYF.

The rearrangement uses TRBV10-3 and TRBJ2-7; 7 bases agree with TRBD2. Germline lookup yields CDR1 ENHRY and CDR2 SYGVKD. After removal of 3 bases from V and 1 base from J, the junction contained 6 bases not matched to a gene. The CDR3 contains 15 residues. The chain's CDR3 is CAISDWGRGSYEQYF. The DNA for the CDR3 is TGTGCCATCAGTGACTGGGGGAGGGGATCCTACGAGCAGTACTTC.

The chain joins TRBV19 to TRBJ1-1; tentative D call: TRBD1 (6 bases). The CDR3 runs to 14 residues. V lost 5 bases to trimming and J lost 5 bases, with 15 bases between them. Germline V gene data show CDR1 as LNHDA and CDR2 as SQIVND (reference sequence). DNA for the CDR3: TGTGCCAGTAGTTTCAACAGGGACGGGACTGAAGCTTTCTTT. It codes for CASSFNRDGTEAFF.

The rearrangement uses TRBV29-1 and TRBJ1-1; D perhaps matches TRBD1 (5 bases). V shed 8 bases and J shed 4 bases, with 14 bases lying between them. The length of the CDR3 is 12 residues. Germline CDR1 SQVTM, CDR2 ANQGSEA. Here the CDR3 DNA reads TGCAGCTACCGGGGGACGAGCACTGAAGCTTTCTTT. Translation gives CSYRGTSTEAFF.

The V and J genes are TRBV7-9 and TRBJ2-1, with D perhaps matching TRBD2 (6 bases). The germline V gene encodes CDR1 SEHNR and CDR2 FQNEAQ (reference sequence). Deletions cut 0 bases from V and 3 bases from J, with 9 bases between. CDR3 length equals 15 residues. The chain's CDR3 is CASSLAAGNYNEQFF. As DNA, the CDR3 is TGTGCCAGCAGCTTAGCGGCGGGAAACTACAATGAGCAGTTCTTC. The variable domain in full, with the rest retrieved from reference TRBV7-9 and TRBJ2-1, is DTGVSQNPRHKITKRGQNVTFRCDPISEHNRLYWYRQTLGQGPEFLTYFQNEAQLEKSRLLSDRFSAERPKGSFSTLEIQRTEQGDSAMYLCASSLAAGNYNEQFFGPGTRLTVL.

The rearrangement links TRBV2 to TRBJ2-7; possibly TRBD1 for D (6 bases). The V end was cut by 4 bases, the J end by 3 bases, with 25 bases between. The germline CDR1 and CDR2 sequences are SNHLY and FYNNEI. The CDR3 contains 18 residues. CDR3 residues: CASSVKSRDRRTFYEQYF. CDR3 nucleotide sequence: TGTGCCAGCAGTGTTAAATCGAGAGACAGGAGAACGTTCTACGAGCAGTACTTC.

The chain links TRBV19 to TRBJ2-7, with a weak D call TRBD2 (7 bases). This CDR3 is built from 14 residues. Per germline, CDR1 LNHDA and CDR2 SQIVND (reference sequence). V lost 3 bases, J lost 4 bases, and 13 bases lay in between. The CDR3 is CASSIAGAGYEQYF. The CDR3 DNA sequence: TGTGCCAGTAGTATCGCGGGGGCAGGGTACGAGCAGTACTTC.

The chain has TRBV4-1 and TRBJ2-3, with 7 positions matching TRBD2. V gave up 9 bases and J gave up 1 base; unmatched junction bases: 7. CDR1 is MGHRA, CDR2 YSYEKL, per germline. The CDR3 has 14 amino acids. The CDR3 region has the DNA TGCGCCAGTTGTAGGGGAGGGGGCACAGATACGCAGTATTTT. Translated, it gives CASCRGGGTDTQYF.

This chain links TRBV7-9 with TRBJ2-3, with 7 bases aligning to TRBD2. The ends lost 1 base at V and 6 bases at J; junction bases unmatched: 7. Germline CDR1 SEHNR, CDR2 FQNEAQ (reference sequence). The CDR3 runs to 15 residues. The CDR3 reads CASSLGAGAVDTQYF. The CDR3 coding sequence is TGTGCCAGCAGCTTAGGGGCGGGAGCGGTGGATACGCAGTATTTT.

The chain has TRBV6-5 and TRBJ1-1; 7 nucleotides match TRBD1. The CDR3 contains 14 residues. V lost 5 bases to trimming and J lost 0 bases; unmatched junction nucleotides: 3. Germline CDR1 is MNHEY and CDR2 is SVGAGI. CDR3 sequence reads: CASSRTGLNTEAFF. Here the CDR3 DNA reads TGTGCCAGCAGTCGGACAGGTCTGAACACTGAAGCTTTCTTT.

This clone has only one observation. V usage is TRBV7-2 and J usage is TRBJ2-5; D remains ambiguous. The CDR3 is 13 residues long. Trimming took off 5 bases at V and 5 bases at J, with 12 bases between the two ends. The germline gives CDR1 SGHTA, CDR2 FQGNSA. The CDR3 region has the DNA TGTGCCAGCAGCCTTAGACTCCGGGAGACCCAGTACTTC. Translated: CASSLRLRETQYF. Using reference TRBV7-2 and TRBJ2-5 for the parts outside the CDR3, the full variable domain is GAGVSQSPSNKVTEKGKDVELRCDPISGHTALYWYRQSLGQGLEFLIYFQGNSAPDKSGLPSDRFSAERTGGSVSTLTIQRTQQEDSAVYLCASSLRLRETQYFGPGTRLLVL.

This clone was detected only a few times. CDR3: CASSVVGTGELFF. The DNA for the CDR3 is TGTGCCAGCAGCGTAGTCGGTACCGGGGAGCTGTTTTTT. The gene calls are TRBV9 and TRBJ2-2; no definite D call. V was pared by 0 bases and J by 5 bases, with 5 bases between. Germline assignment: CDR1 SGDLS and CDR2 YYNGEE. The CDR3 loop spans 13 amino acids.

CDR3 sequence: CASRDRGDNEQFF. For the CDR3, the DNA is TGTGCCAGCAGGGACAGGGGAGACAATGAGCAGTTCTTC. This rearrangement joins TRBV5-8 to TRBJ2-1, with 9 nucleotides matching TRBD1. The germline CDR1 and CDR2 sequences are SGHTS and YDEGEE. The CDR3 contains 13 residues. V shed 5 bases and J 5 bases; nucleotides not matched to a gene: 2.